These 23 T cell receptor beta chains share one sample of origin, sequenced in a study of blood T cell repertoires in COVID-19. Libraries were prepared by immunoSEQ multiplex PCR; TCRdb keeps only in-frame clonotypes and omits some of them. The data hold under 300,000 clones, with 85% to 90% observed a single time. Input material: peripheral blood. These receptors originate from a human donor in a cohort sampled during active COVID-19.

V gene TRBV11-2 combines with J gene TRBJ2-3, with a weak D call TRBD2 (6 bases). V lost 5 bases, J lost 2 bases, and 17 bases lay in between. CDR3 length: 16 amino acids. CDR1 and CDR2 from the germline V gene are SGHAT and FQNNGV. CDR3 nucleotide sequence: TGTGCCAGCAGCCCTCAGTGGGACTCATACACAGATACGCAGTATTTT. Translating gives CASSPQWDSYTDTQYF.

The rearrangement links TRBV7-2 to TRBJ2-7, with 10 bases lining up with TRBD2. Germline values: CDR1 SGHTA, CDR2 FQGNSA. This CDR3 has 16 residues. The junction had 6 bases not matched to a gene; V was cut back by 4 bases and J by 0 bases. The DNA of the CDR3 is TGTGCCAGCAGCTCACAGCTAGCGGGAGTCTCCTACGAGCAGTACTTC. Translating it yields CASSSQLAGVSYEQYF.

V usage is TRBV6-5 and J usage is TRBJ1-2; tentative D call: TRBD1 (6 bases). The CDR3 has 15 residues. With 2 bases removed from V and 0 bases from J, the gap between germline ends came to 10 bases. The V gene's germline CDR1 is MNHEY and CDR2 SVGAGI. The DNA for the CDR3 is TGTGCCAGCAGTTACGGGACAACTACTAACTATGGCTACACCTTC. Translated: CASSYGTTTNYGYTF.

J is TRBJ1-5 and V is TRBV24-1, with 8 nucleotides matching TRBD1. V gave up 2 bases and J gave up 7 bases; unmatched junction bases: 6. Germline lookup yields CDR1 KGHDR and CDR2 SFDVKD. This CDR3 spans 15 amino acids. CDR3 loop: CATSDSQGARQPQHF. CDR3 sequence (DNA): TGTGCCACCAGTGATTCTCAGGGGGCGCGGCAGCCCCAGCATTTT.

The chain employs TRBV6-5 and TRBJ2-7; D call uncertain. From germline, CDR1 is MNHEY and CDR2 SVGAGI. Deletions cut 6 bases from V and 1 base from J, with 13 bases between. The CDR3 covers 14 residues. The CDR3, as DNA: TGTGCCAGCAGGAACTTAGACAAGTCCTACGAGCAGTACTTC. Encoded protein: CASRNLDKSYEQYF.

The chain carries TRBV18 and TRBJ2-4, with D possibly matching TRBD2 (6 bases). Deletions cut 3 bases from V and 8 bases from J, with 11 bases between. This CDR3 contains 13 residues. In germline, CDR1 is KGHSH, CDR2 LQKENI. The CDR3 spells CASSPAGSDIQYF. The CDR3 DNA reads TGTGCCAGCTCACCGGCGGGGAGTGACATTCAGTACTTC. The variable domain in full, with the rest retrieved from reference TRBV18 and TRBJ2-4, is NAGVMQNPRHLVRRRGQEARLRCSPMKGHSHVYWYRQLPEEGLKFMVYLQKENIIDESGMPKERFSAEFPKEGPSILRIQQVVRGDSAAYFCASSPAGSDIQYFGAGTRLSVL.

This sequence joins TRBV6-1 and TRBJ2-3; D uncertain. Germline V lookup: CDR1 MNHNS, CDR2 SASEGT. The V end lost 1 base, the J end lost 7 bases, and 12 bases lay between the germline ends. The length of the CDR3 is 14 residues. CDR3 DNA: TGTGCCAGCAGTGAAGTTTTAAGAGCCAATACGCAGTATTTT. This gives the protein CASSEVLRANTQYF.

The CDR3 DNA reads as TGTGCCAGTAAACAGGACTATGGCTACACCTTC. This translates into CASKQDYGYTF. The rearrangement links TRBV19 to TRBJ1-2; maybe TRBD1 (5 bases). This CDR3 contains 11 residues. Germline CDR1 LNHDA, CDR2 SQIVND (reference sequence). V shed 7 bases and J shed 3 bases, with 6 bases lying between them.

This chain uses TRBV7-9 with TRBJ2-2; D might be TRBD2 (5 bases). Germline V lookup: CDR1 SEHNR, CDR2 FQNEAQ (reference sequence). This CDR3 has 15 amino acids. V dropped 3 bases and J dropped 8 bases, with 16 bases sitting between them. The CDR3 region is CASSFKPRGGGELFF. The CDR3 region has the DNA TGTGCCAGCAGCTTCAAGCCCCGGGGTGGAGGGGAGCTGTTTTTT.

This chain joins TRBV10-2 and TRBJ1-2; 8 positions match TRBD1. From germline, CDR1 is WSHSY and CDR2 SAAADI. The CDR3 contains 15 residues. V lost 6 bases to trimming and J lost 8 bases; unmatched junction nucleotides: 14. The CDR3 DNA sequence: TGCGCCAGCAGCGGTCGACAGGGGAATGCGGAGGGCTACACCTTC. Its translation: CASSGRQGNAEGYTF.

About this clone: Germline and junction disagree at one end, which may indicate a read error. The chain is built from TRBV7-9 and TRBJ2-7; 8 bases are shared with TRBD2. Germline CDR1 reads SEHNR; CDR2 reads FQNEAQ (reference sequence). CDR3 length: 12 amino acids. The CDR3 DNA sequence: TGTGCCAGCAGCCTTTGGACTAGCCCCTCAGACTTC. It translates to CASSLWTSPSDF. The full variable domain, its missing parts supplied by reference TRBV7-9 and TRBJ2-7, is DTGVSQNPRHKITKRGQNVTFRCDPISEHNRLYWYRQTLGQGPEFLTYFQNEAQLEKSRLLSDRFSAERPKGSFSTLEIQRTEQGDSAMYLCASSLWTSPSDFGPGTRLTVT.

Concerning this clone itself: An end of the junction does not agree with germline; a read error may underlie this. The chain couples TRBV7-7 to TRBJ2-5, with 12 bases that match TRBD1. This CDR3 comprises 15 residues. CDR1 and CDR2 from the germline V gene are SSHAT and FNYEAQ (reference sequence). CDR3 sequence: CASSLGTGGLVTQYF. The CDR3 DNA is TGTGCTAGCAGCTTAGGGACAGGGGGCTTGGTGACCCAGTACTTC.

This clone was observed a handful of times. The V call is TRBV5-8, the J call TRBJ2-7; the D gene is possibly TRBD2 (6 bases). CDR1 is SGHTS and CDR2 is YDEGEE in the germline V gene. V shed 0 bases and J shed 1 base, with 14 bases lying between them. The CDR3 spans 16 residues. CDR3 DNA: TGTGCCAGCAGCTTGGCCTACGGGGGTAGTTCCTACGAGCAGTACTTC. Protein sequence: CASSLAYGGSSYEQYF.

The genes are TRBV6-6 and TRBJ2-7; TRBD1 matches 11 bases. V gave up 4 bases and J gave up 6 bases; unmatched junction bases: 2. Per germline, CDR1 MNHNY and CDR2 SVGAGI (reference sequence). This CDR3 has 13 residues. CDR3 DNA: TGTGCCAGCAGTTCGGGACAGGGGGGCGAGCAGTACTTC. It specifies CASSSGQGGEQYF.

The chain couples TRBV23-1 to TRBJ2-7; a possible D gene is TRBD1 (6 bases). TRBV23-1 belongs to the ORF category, with a function that is uncertain. The CDR3 spans 15 residues. V was shortened by 4 bases and J by 0 bases, with 13 bases between the two germline ends. The CDR3 DNA sequence: TGCGCCAGCAGTCCGCGGACAGCCAGCTCCTACGAGCAGTACTTC. Amino acids: CASSPRTASSYEQYF.

This chain joins TRBV27 and TRBJ1-2, with D perhaps TRBD1 (6 bases). The CDR3 consists of 18 residues. The germline V gene encodes CDR1 MNHEY and CDR2 SMNVEV (reference sequence). V was trimmed by 6 bases and J by 0 bases, leaving 23 bases between them. CDR3 nucleotide sequence: TGTGCCAGCAGGCTAAGAGCAGGACGTGAGGGGGCTAACTATGGCTACACCTTC. Protein product: CASRLRAGREGANYGYTF.

This rearrangement joins TRBV7-2 to TRBJ1-5; D may be TRBD1 (6 bases). V was cut by 1 base and J by 4 bases, with 11 bases left in between. This CDR3 has 15 residues. Looked up from germline, CDR1 is SGHTA and CDR2 is FQGNSA. The DNA of the CDR3 is TGTGCCAGCAGCTTAGACAGGGCGATGAATCAGCCCCAGCATTTT. The encoded protein is CASSLDRAMNQPQHF.

The rearrangement uses TRBV7-8 and TRBJ1-5; 8 bases are shared with TRBD1. Germline V gives CDR1 SGHVS, CDR2 FQNEAQ. The CDR3 is made up of 14 amino acids. V shed 4 bases and J 5 bases; nucleotides not matched to a gene: 4. CDR3 sequence: CASSSQGADQPQHF. In DNA form, the CDR3 reads TGTGCCAGCAGCTCTCAGGGGGCTGATCAGCCCCAGCATTTT.

The chain has TRBV11-2 and TRBJ2-7; the D gene is possibly TRBD2 (6 bases). The CDR3 is made up of 13 amino acids. The ends were cut back, 3 bases at V and 3 bases at J, with 9 bases in the middle. Germline V lookup: CDR1 SGHAT, CDR2 FQNNGV. The CDR3 loop reads CASSFLASYEQYF. Written as DNA, the CDR3 is TGTGCCAGCAGCTTTCTAGCGAGCTACGAGCAGTACTTC.

The chain is built from TRBV30 and TRBJ1-1; 8 bases fit TRBD1. The CDR3 totals 13 residues. Per germline, CDR1 GTSNPN and CDR2 SVGIG (reference sequence). The V gene end was trimmed by 4 bases and the J gene end by 6 bases; junction bases not matched to a gene: 7. DNA for the CDR3: TGTGCCTGGACGCGACAGGGGAGGGCTGAAGCTTTCTTT. The encoded protein is CAWTRQGRAEAFF.

The chain recombines TRBV5-1 with TRBJ1-5, with TRBD1 matching 8 bases. Trimming took 2 bases from V and 7 from J; bases not matched to a gene: 8. Germline V gives CDR1 SGHRS, CDR2 YFSETQ. The CDR3 extends over 15 amino acids. CDR3 amino acids: CASSLTGGWRQPQHF. The CDR3 region has the DNA TGCGCCAGCAGCTTAACAGGGGGTTGGCGGCAGCCCCAGCATTTT.

The J gene is TRBJ1-1, the V gene TRBV3-1 (or the pseudogene TRBV3-2), with D tentatively TRBD1 (6 bases). Germline values: CDR1 LGHDT, CDR2 YNNKEL (reference sequence). The V and J ends lost 1 base and 4 bases respectively, with 16 bases between them. This CDR3 is 16 amino acids long. DNA for the CDR3: TGTGCCAGCAGCCAAGCCCGAGCACAGGGCTTCACTGAAGCTTTCTTT. This encodes CASSQARAQGFTEAFF.

This chain links TRBV28 with TRBJ1-6; tentatively, D is TRBD1 (5 bases). The CDR3 has 17 residues. Looked up from germline, CDR1 is MDHEN and CDR2 is SYDVKM. V lost 6 bases to trimming and J lost 0 bases, with 15 bases between them. The CDR3: CASRESGLSSYNSPLHF. The CDR3 region has the DNA TGTGCCAGCAGGGAATCAGGGCTCAGCTCCTATAATTCACCCCTCCACTTT.